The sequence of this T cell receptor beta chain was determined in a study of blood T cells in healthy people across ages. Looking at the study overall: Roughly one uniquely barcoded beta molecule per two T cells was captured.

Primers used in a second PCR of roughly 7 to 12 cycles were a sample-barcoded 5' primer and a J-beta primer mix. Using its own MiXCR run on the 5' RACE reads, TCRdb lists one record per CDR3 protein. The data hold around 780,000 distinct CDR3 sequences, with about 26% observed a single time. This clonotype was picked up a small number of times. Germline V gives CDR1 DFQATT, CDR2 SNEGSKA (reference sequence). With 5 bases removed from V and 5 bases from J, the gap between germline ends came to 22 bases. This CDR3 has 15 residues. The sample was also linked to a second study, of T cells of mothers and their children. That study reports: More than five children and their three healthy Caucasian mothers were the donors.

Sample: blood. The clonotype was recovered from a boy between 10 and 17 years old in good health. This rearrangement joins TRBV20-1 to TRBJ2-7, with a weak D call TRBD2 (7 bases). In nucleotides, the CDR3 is TGCAGTGCTTCCCCATCCGCGGCGGGGGCTCACGAGCAGTACTTC. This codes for CSASPSAAGAHEQYF.